The 18 T cell receptor beta chains below were found in one sample sequenced in a study of cytomegalovirus exposure and HLA in healthy donors. PCR amplification relied on 60 Vbeta primers (plus 13 Jbeta primers). Method: immunoSEQ multiplex PCR; TCRdb's copy keeps in-frame clones and lacks some. The sample yields 150,000 or so clones, approximately 80% seen once. The sequenced sample consisted of PBMCs. The receptor set was obtained from a woman aged 18 to 35 in good health and CMV-seronegative.

The chain uses TRBV19 and TRBJ2-3; the D gene is possibly TRBD2 (6 bases). There are 14 residues in the CDR3. Germline V gene sequence: CDR1 LNHDA, CDR2 SQIVND (reference sequence). Trimming left V 7 bases short and J 0 bases short, with 11 bases between. The CDR3: CASTLSGSTDTQYF. For the CDR3, the DNA is TGTGCCAGTACTCTAAGCGGGAGCACAGATACGCAGTATTTT.

This sequence joins TRBV25-1 and TRBJ1-4, with unresolved D. CDR1 MGHDK and CDR2 SYGVNS come from the germline V gene. The CDR3 contains 17 residues. Trimming shortened V by 1 base and J by 1 base, and 13 bases separated the two germline ends. The CDR3: CASSESREDVTNEKLFF. DNA of the CDR3: TGTGCCAGCAGTGAATCGAGGGAGGACGTAACTAATGAAAAACTGTTTTTT.

The chain employs TRBV9 and TRBJ2-3; weak D call: TRBD2 (5 bases). With 1 base removed from V and 2 bases from J, the gap between germline ends came to 8 bases. The CDR3 runs 14 residues. CDR1 SGDLS and CDR2 YYNGEE come from the germline V gene. The CDR3 coding sequence is TGTGCCAGCAGCGTATTCCGGGACACAGATACGCAGTATTTT. Its translation is CASSVFRDTDTQYF. Filled out from reference TRBV9 and TRBJ2-3, the complete variable domain reads DSGVTQTPKHLITATGQRVTLRCSPRSGDLSVYWYQQSLDQGLQFLIQYYNGEERAKGNILERFSAQQFPDLHSELNLSSLELGDSALYFCASSVFRDTDTQYFGPGTRLTVL.

The V gene is TRBV6-5, the J gene TRBJ1-1; unclear D gene. Germline CDR1 and CDR2: MNHEY and SVGAGI. The CDR3 has 12 residues. The V gene lost 6 bases and the J gene lost 3 bases, with 8 bases spanning the gap. CDR3 bases: TGTGCCAGCAGGATGAGGGACACTGAAGCTTTCTTT. This encodes CASRMRDTEAFF.

CDR3 region: CASSSSQETQYF. CDR3 nucleotides: TGTGCCAGTAGTAGCAGCCAAGAGACCCAGTACTTC. This sequence joins TRBV19 and TRBJ2-5; D not resolved. V was shortened by 4 bases and J by 1 base, with 4 bases between the two germline ends. The CDR3 runs to 12 residues. CDR1 LNHDA and CDR2 SQIVND come from the germline V gene (reference sequence).

The chain links TRBV5-6 to TRBJ1-1; TRBD1 agrees at 8 bases. From germline, CDR1 is SGHDT and CDR2 YYEEEE. The ends lost 5 bases at V and 10 bases at J; junction bases unmatched: 7. This CDR3 contains 12 residues. The CDR3 region has the DNA TGTGCCAGCAGAACCGGGACAGGTCGAGCTTTCTTT. It specifies CASRTGTGRAFF.

The count of this clone is one. This chain joins TRBV27 and TRBJ2-7; no reliable D call. The germline V and J ends were trimmed by 11 bases and 2 bases, with 22 bases remaining between them. Germline CDR1 is MNHEY and CDR2 is SMNVEV (reference sequence). This CDR3 has 15 residues. The CDR3 here is CAGSASETVAYEQYF. CDR3 in DNA: TGTGCCGGAAGTGCCTCCGAAACAGTGGCCTACGAGCAGTACTTC.

The chain links TRBV6-6 to TRBJ2-7; the D gene is possibly TRBD2 (6 bases). Trimming removed 5 bases from V and 0 bases from J, with 14 bases in between. CDR1 is MNHNY and CDR2 is SVGAGI in the germline V gene (reference sequence). The CDR3 totals 15 residues. The CDR3 sequence is CASSDAGGSSYEQYF. CDR3 nucleotides: TGTGCCAGCAGTGACGCCGGGGGAAGCTCCTACGAGCAGTACTTC.

This clone appeared a few times. The chain links TRBV28 to TRBJ2-7; weak D call: TRBD1 (6 bases). The germline gives CDR1 MDHEN, CDR2 SYDVKM. This CDR3 is built from 12 residues. With 7 bases removed from V and 3 bases from J, the gap between germline ends came to 10 bases. For the CDR3, the DNA is TGTGCCAGCACCCTGACAGGCTACGAGCAGTACTTC. It codes for CASTLTGYEQYF.

This chain joins TRBV14 and TRBJ1-1; D unresolved. The V and J ends lost 1 base and 5 bases respectively, with 8 bases between them. The CDR3 consists of 13 residues. The germline V gene has CDR1 SGHDN and CDR2 FVKESK. The CDR3 DNA follows: TGTGCCAGCAGCCAAGCTGGGAGGACTGAAGCTTTCTTT. Protein sequence: CASSQAGRTEAFF.

The chain has TRBV5-6 and TRBJ2-1; D is undetermined. The CDR3 contains 14 residues. V was pared by 5 bases and J by 3 bases, with 12 bases between. The germline V gene has CDR1 SGHDT and CDR2 YYEEEE. The CDR3 region has the DNA TGTGCCAGCAGTGGTACCGCGGTCTACAATGAGCAGTTCTTC. This gives the protein CASSGTAVYNEQFF. The complete variable domain, with remaining parts taken from reference TRBV5-6 and TRBJ2-1, reads DAGVTQSPTHLIKTRGQQVTLRCSPKSGHDTVSWYQQALGQGPQFIFQYYEEEERQRGNFPDRFSGHQFPNYSSELNVNALLLGDSALYLCASSGTAVYNEQFFGPGTRLTVL.

The chain has TRBV7-9 and TRBJ1-2; 7 nucleotides match TRBD1. CDR1 is SEHNR and CDR2 is FQNEAQ in the germline V gene (reference sequence). J lost 9 bases, V lost 0 bases, and 10 bases had no gene match. This CDR3 has 15 amino acids. DNA for the CDR3: TGTGCCAGCAGCTTAGCGACCGGGACAGAAGCACGCTACACCTTC. Its protein product is CASSLATGTEARYTF.

This chain connects TRBV20-1 to TRBJ2-7; 7 nucleotides agree with TRBD1. The CDR3 contains 11 residues. With 3 bases clipped from V and 6 bases from J, the junction kept 2 bases outside the gene matches. In germline, CDR1 is DFQATT, CDR2 SNEGSKA (reference sequence). The CDR3 DNA is TGCAGTGCTAGGAGGGACAGCGAGCAGTACTTC. This gives the protein CSARRDSEQYF.

The V and J genes are TRBV7-5 and TRBJ2-1; the table's D call of TRBD2 was not tested on the DNA. TRBV7-5 is marked as a pseudogene. The CDR3 length is 16 residues. The CDR3 nucleotides read TGTGTCAGAAGCTTAGCCAGAGGGATCGCGGACAATGAGCAGTTCTTC. This encodes CVRSLARGIADNEQFF.

The chain has TRBV6-1 and TRBJ2-2; 10 bases are a match to TRBD1. Germline-derived CDR1 and CDR2 are MNHNS and SASEGT. With 0 bases clipped from V and 1 base from J, the junction kept 2 bases outside the gene matches. The length of the CDR3 is 17 residues. The CDR3 spells CASSEATGGLNTGELFF. In nucleotides, the CDR3 is TGTGCCAGCAGTGAAGCGACAGGGGGCCTGAACACCGGGGAGCTGTTTTTT.

This sequence joins TRBV6-5 and TRBJ2-3; maybe TRBD2 (5 bases). Germline CDR1 reads MNHEY; CDR2 reads SVGAGI. The V end lost 4 bases, the J end lost 4 bases, and 9 bases lay between the germline ends. The CDR3 is 13 residues long. The chain's CDR3 is CASSWGAADTQYF. Here the CDR3 DNA reads TGTGCCAGCAGTTGGGGAGCGGCAGATACGCAGTATTTT.

This clone was seen once. The chain uses TRBV23-1 and TRBJ2-3; 11 nucleotides align to TRBD2. TRBV23-1 is noted as an ORF with a role that remains uncertain. The CDR3 is made up of 21 amino acids. J gave up 3 bases and V 3 bases, and 20 bases lay outside the gene matches. The CDR3 here is CASSHTTSVKGLAGGTDTQYF. In DNA, the CDR3 is TGCGCCAGCAGTCACACTACCTCGGTGAAAGGTCTAGCGGGAGGTACAGATACGCAGTATTTT.

J is TRBJ2-1 and V is TRBV5-1; 10 nucleotides match TRBD2. The trim removed 3 bases at V and 2 bases at J, leaving 5 bases unmatched. From germline, CDR1 is SGHRS and CDR2 YFSETQ. CDR3 length: 16 residues. CDR3 DNA: TGCGCCAGCAGCTGGGGAAGCGGGAGGGCCTACAATGAGCAGTTCTTC. This gives the protein CASSWGSGRAYNEQFF.